This T cell receptor beta chain was found in a study of blood T cell repertoires in COVID-19. At the level of the study: Both acute and convalescent COVID-19 samples were obtained from the United States, Italy and Spain. T cells, B-cell-depleted T cells, or PBMCs supplied cDNA or gDNA.

The V gene end was trimmed by 0 bases and the J gene end by 5 bases; junction bases not matched to a gene: 12. The length of the CDR3 is 18 residues. Germline lookup yields CDR1 MGHRA and CDR2 YSYEKL. As originally analysed: How many nucleated cells were present was estimated from reference gene primer amplification. The data were produced by immunoSEQ multiplex PCR, yet TCRdb's version contains in-frame clones alone and is incomplete. The V and J calls and clone size come from that table; D and trimming were worked out from the DNA. The table shows approximately 410,000 clones, with 75% to 90% occurring only once.

Sequences were obtained from peripheral blood. The rearrangement uses TRBV4-1 and TRBJ2-2; 7 nucleotides line up with TRBD1. This clonotype was sampled from a woman aged 25 to 39 with active or convalescent COVID-19. CDR3 protein: CASSQDPGAGGFTGELFF. The CDR3 DNA reads as TGCGCCAGCAGCCAAGATCCCGGGGCAGGGGGATTTACCGGGGAGCTGTTTTTT.